Here is one T cell receptor (beta chain) with its context. Its antigen is still unknown. This sample was taken from a study of T cell responses to AZD1222 COVID-19 vaccine. Findings of the study overall: Spike-specific TCR depth and breadth grew after two AZD1222 doses. The donors showed a predominance of white British ancestry and of females, with possible underestimation of clonal diversity. Baseline seropositivity occurred in only a handful of AZD1222 recipients.

Germline-derived CDR1 and CDR2 are LNHDA and SQIVND (reference sequence). The CDR3 is 13 residues long. Germline trimming cut 6 bases from V and 4 bases from J; bases unmatched to any gene: 3. The repertoire was sequenced with immunoSEQ multiplex PCR; TCRdb's copy has only in-frame clones and lacks some. The sample includes over 110,000 clones, about 92% seen only once; the top ten take 9.5% to 15%. The sequences come from peripheral blood, collected after recovery from COVID-19. The clonotype originates from an adult who had recovered from COVID-19. The chain has TRBV19 and TRBJ1-2; 9 positions agree with TRBD1. The CDR3 bases are TGTGCCAGTAGCGGGGACAGGGTCTATGGCTACACCTTC. This codes for CASSGDRVYGYTF.